The rows below give T cell receptor beta chains drawn from one sample of a study of CD8+ T cells in alopecia areata. Here immunoSEQ multiplex PCR was the method, and the copy in TCRdb shows in-frame clones only, minus some. This table has 200,000 to 250,000 clones, around three fifths appearing once. The sequencing here drew on CD4+ T cells sorted from blood, taken at week 0. These receptors were obtained from a human donor with alopecia areata. Both conserved end residues are part of each CDR3. The D gene is left open where the match is weak. Clone size is stated in some rows and not others, as once, few, many or a class when expanded.

>TRBV6-1|15|TRBD2|TRBJ2-7|.
CASSEVGGGPYEQYF
TGTGCCAGCAGTGAAGTAGGCGGGGGACCCTACGAGCAGTACTTC
>TRBV7-9|13|.|TRBJ2-3|.
CASSLGATDTQYF
TGTGCCAGCAGCTTGGGGGCGACAGATACGCAGTATTTT
>TRBV9|14|.|TRBJ1-4|.
CASSVDGYNEKLFF
TGTGCCAGCAGCGTGGACGGGTATAATGAAAAACTGTTTTTT
>TRBV5-1|15|TRBD2|TRBJ2-1|.
CASSPISGSNGEQFF
TGCGCCAGCAGCCCTATTAGCGGGAGTAACGGTGAGCAGTTCTTC
>TRBV7-2|15|.|TRBJ2-5|.
CASSRAYGAGETQYF
TGTGCCAGCAGCCGAGCTTATGGGGCGGGAGAGACCCAGTACTTC
>TRBV5-1|12|.|TRBJ1-2|.
CASSLGNYGYTF
TGCGCCAGCAGCTTGGGGAACTATGGCTACACCTTC
>TRBV30|13|TRBD2|TRBJ2-1|.
CAWIVAGVGEQFF
TGTGCCTGGATTGTAGCGGGAGTCGGTGAGCAGTTCTTC
>TRBV23-1|16|TRBD1|TRBJ1-6|.
CASSQIYRGDRSPLHF
TGCGCCAGCAGTCAAATTTACAGGGGGGATAGGTCACCCCTCCACTTT
>TRBV7-8|13|.|TRBJ2-5|.
CASSSGLQETQYF
TGTGCCAGCAGCTCGGGCCTCCAGGAGACCCAGTACTTC
>TRBV6-6|15|TRBD2|TRBJ2-7|.
CASSKTSGRDYEQYF
TGTGCCAGCAGCAAGACTAGCGGGAGGGACTACGAGCAGTACTTC
>TRBV18|15|TRBD1|TRBJ2-3|.
CASSHEGANEDTQYF
TGTGCCAGCTCACACGAGGGGGCGAATGAGGATACGCAGTATTTT
>TRBV18|15|TRBD1|TRBJ2-7|.
CASSRDRGLQAVQYF
TGTGCCAGCTCACGCGACAGGGGGCTACAGGCCGTGCAGTACTTC
>TRBV5-1|14|.|TRBJ2-3|.
CASSLGGSTDTQYF
TGCGCCAGCAGCCTGGGGGGCAGCACAGATACGCAGTATTTT
>TRBV30|17|.|TRBJ1-1|.
CAWSVGGRPRMNTEAFF
TGTGCCTGGAGTGTAGGGGGGAGACCAAGAATGAACACTGAAGCTTTCTTT
>TRBV27|15|TRBD1|TRBJ2-2|.
CASSLGQGDTGELFF
TGTGCCAGCAGTTTAGGGCAGGGGGACACCGGGGAGCTGTTTTTT
>TRBV5-4|15|TRBD2|TRBJ2-5|.
CASSYGTSGEETQYF
TGTGCCAGCAGCTATGGGACTAGCGGAGAAGAGACCCAGTACTTC
>TRBV7-2|18|TRBD1|TRBJ1-6|.
CASRVGPSPGQGGSPLHF
TGTGCCAGCAGGGTGGGGCCGTCTCCGGGACAGGGAGGATCACCCCTCCACTTT
>TRBV6-1|15|TRBD1|TRBJ1-1|.
CASSTWTGGNTEAFF
TGTGCCAGCAGTACTTGGACAGGGGGGAACACTGAAGCTTTCTTT
>TRBV29-1|13|TRBD2|TRBJ2-5|.
CSVSAGGRETQYF
TGCAGCGTTTCAGCGGGAGGCCGGGAGACCCAGTACTTC
>TRBV10-3|11|TRBD1|TRBJ1-2|few
CAIRGTALYTF
TGTGCCATCAGGGGGACAGCCCTCTACACCTTC
>TRBV18|14|.|TRBJ1-5|.
CASSPGLSNQPQHF
TGTGCCAGCTCACCGGGACTGAGCAATCAGCCCCAGCATTTT
>TRBV4-1|15|.|TRBJ1-4|.
CASSQDHKRKEKLFF
TGCGCCAGCAGCCAAGATCACAAGAGGAAGGAAAAACTGTTTTTT
>TRBV29-1|12|.|TRBJ1-1|.
CSGGSGGTEAFF
TGCAGCGGTGGCTCCGGGGGCACTGAAGCTTTCTTT
>TRBV11-2|13|TRBD1|TRBJ1-2|.
CASSPLDRAGYTF
TGTGCCAGCAGCCCCCTAGACAGGGCTGGCTACACCTTC
>TRBV2|14|TRBD1|TRBJ1-1|.
CASSERTGDTEAFF
TGTGCCAGCAGTGAGAGGACAGGGGACACTGAAGCTTTCTTT
>TRBV30|12|TRBD1|TRBJ2-7|few
CASRDSVYEQYF
TGTGCCTCCCGGGACAGTGTCTACGAGCAGTACTTC
>TRBV25-1|16|.|TRBJ1-2|.
CASNRSGGKRQDGYTF
TGTGCCAGCAATAGGTCCGGGGGGAAAAGGCAGGACGGCTACACCTTC
>TRBV7-3|14|.|TRBJ1-2|few
CASSHGAGNYGYTF
TGTGCCAGCAGCCACGGCGCGGGGAACTATGGCTACACCTTC
>TRBV6-6|13|.|TRBJ1-2|.
CASSYGGQKGYTF
TGTGCCAGCAGTTACGGGGGGCAAAAAGGCTACACCTTC
>TRBV29-1|15|TRBD2|TRBJ2-5|few
CSVDPNAGGQETQYF
TGCAGCGTTGACCCCAACGCGGGAGGCCAAGAGACCCAGTACTTC
>TRBV6-5|11|.|TRBJ2-3|.
CASSYEDTQYF
TGTGCCAGCAGTTACGAGGATACGCAGTATTTT
>TRBV7-2|15|.|TRBJ2-1|.
CASSWGDHSYNEQFF
TGTGCCAGCAGCTGGGGGGATCACTCCTACAATGAGCAGTTCTTC
>TRBV4-1|13|.|TRBJ2-3|.
CASSGTVSDTQYF
TGCGCCAGCAGCGGAACAGTGAGTGATACGCAGTATTTT
>TRBV7-2|16|TRBD2|TRBJ2-1|.
CASSLRASGSYNEQFF
TGTGCCAGCAGCTTAAGGGCTAGCGGGAGCTACAATGAGCAGTTCTTC
>TRBV25-1|16|.|TRBJ1-4|.
CASSESGPLGVEKLFF
TGTGCCAGCAGTGAATCAGGCCCTCTGGGGGTTGAAAAACTGTTTTTT
>TRBV5-6|14|TRBD2|TRBJ2-7|.
CASSDASGPYEQYF
TGTGCCAGCAGCGACGCTAGCGGCCCCTACGAGCAGTACTTC
>TRBV2|13|.|TRBJ2-2|.
CASSQGITGELFF
TGTGCCAGCAGTCAGGGGATCACCGGGGAGCTGTTTTTT
>TRBV29-1|14|.|TRBJ2-1|few
CSVGRGGHLDEQFF
TGCAGCGTTGGTAGAGGGGGTCACCTCGATGAGCAGTTCTTC
>TRBV19|14|.|TRBJ1-2|.
CASTQRWAGGGYTF
TGTGCCAGTACCCAACGATGGGCAGGAGGAGGCTACACCTTC
>TRBV7-8|16|TRBD1|TRBJ1-5|.
CASSLEKGQGIQPQHF
TGTGCCAGCAGCTTAGAAAAAGGACAGGGGATTCAGCCCCAGCATTTT
>TRBV4-1|14|.|TRBJ2-7|.
CASSHPGRTYEQYF
TGCGCCAGCAGTCATCCGGGACGGACCTACGAGCAGTACTTC
>TRBV6-5|14|.|TRBJ1-5|few
CATSGGGSGQPQHF
TGTGCCACCTCGGGAGGTGGGTCAGGTCAGCCCCAGCATTTT
>TRBV25-1|16|.|TRBJ2-5|many
CASSEYLGTWGETQYF
TGTGCCAGCAGTGAATATTTGGGGACTTGGGGAGAGACCCAGTACTTC
>TRBV11-2|15|TRBD2|TRBJ2-7|.
CASSEQRGASYEQYF
TGTGCCAGCAGCGAACAGCGGGGGGCTAGCTACGAGCAGTACTTC
>TRBV2|13|.|TRBJ2-7|once
CAKDGQGGYEQYF
TGTGCCAAGGATGGACAGGGAGGGTACGAGCAGTACTTC
>TRBV7-8|16|.|TRBJ1-5|.
CASSLALRRGDQPQHF
TGTGCCAGCAGCTTAGCGCTAAGGAGGGGTGATCAGCCCCAGCATTTT
>TRBV6-5|12|TRBD1|TRBJ1-1|.
CASSSWTGKAFF
TGTGCCAGCAGTTCATGGACAGGGAAAGCTTTCTTT
>TRBV6-5|15|.|TRBJ1-1|once
CASSYKGRVNTEAFF
TGTGCCAGCAGTTACAAAGGGAGGGTTAACACTGAAGCTTTCTTT